This passage covers 21 T cell receptor beta chains from one sample sequenced in a study of T cells in Graves' hyperthyroidism and ophthalmopathy. RNA transcripts served as the template for amplifying TCR beta CDR3 regions. Researchers ran a first-round RT-PCR on the TCR CDR3 using the HTBI primer set. TCRdb reprocessed the multiplex PCR reads via MiXCR and lists one record per CDR3 protein. The sample holds roughly 640,000 distinct CDR3 sequences, 16% seen once. The sequenced sample consisted of blood. The receptors derive from a woman in her thirties or forties with Graves' ophthalmopathy.

This clonotype was counted ten times or more. J is TRBJ2-7 and V is TRBV28; TRBD1 is a possible D gene (6 bases). The V gene lost 5 bases and the J gene lost 4 bases, with 21 bases spanning the gap. The V gene's germline CDR1 is MDHEN and CDR2 SYDVKM. This CDR3 is built from 16 residues. The CDR3 region has the DNA TGTGCCAGCAGTCCGGCGACACAGGGAAAACTTTACGAGCAGTACTTC. Translation: CASSPATQGKLYEQYF.

This clonotype was found many times. The chain joins TRBV11-2 to TRBJ2-7; possible D gene TRBD2, 6 bases. CDR3 length equals 16 residues. Germline V gives CDR1 SGHAT, CDR2 FQNNGV. Trimming left V 1 base short and J 0 bases short, with 13 bases between. CDR3 DNA: TGTGCCAGCAGCTTAGTTTCGGGGGTCCCCTCCTACGAGCAGTACTTC. Amino acid sequence: CASSLVSGVPSYEQYF. Filled out from reference TRBV11-2 and TRBJ2-7, the complete variable domain reads EAGVAQSPRYKIIEKRQSVAFWCNPISGHATLYWYQQILGQGPKLLIQFQNNGVVDDSQLPKDRFSAERLKGVDSTLKIQPAKLEDSAVYLCASSLVSGVPSYEQYFGPGTRLTVT.

This clonotype showed up many times. This CDR3 reads CASSERGQQETQYF. DNA of the CDR3: TGTGCCAGCAGTGAACGAGGACAGCAAGAGACCCAGTACTTC. The J gene is TRBJ2-5, the V gene TRBV2; tentatively, D is TRBD1 (6 bases). The V gene lost 2 bases and the J gene lost 2 bases, with 9 bases spanning the gap. Germline V CDR1 and CDR2: SNHLY, FYNNEI. This CDR3 contains 14 residues.

This clonotype was observed many times. V and J are TRBV5-5 and TRBJ1-1; D perhaps matches TRBD1 (5 bases). This CDR3 region has 15 residues. In germline, CDR1 is SGHKS, CDR2 YYEKEE (reference sequence). The V and J ends lost 6 bases and 0 bases respectively, with 15 bases between them. This CDR3 reads CASTRGAGMNTEAFF. DNA for the CDR3: TGTGCCAGCACTCGCGGGGCAGGAATGAACACTGAAGCTTTCTTT.

This clonotype was counted at least ten times. CDR3 sequence: CASSEATGTSGQETQYF. DNA of the CDR3: TGTGCCAGCAGTGAAGCGACGGGGACTAGCGGCCAAGAGACCCAGTACTTC. J is TRBJ2-5 and V is TRBV2, with 11 bases aligning to TRBD2. The CDR3 has 17 amino acids. CDR1 and CDR2 from the germline V gene are SNHLY and FYNNEI. The junction had 4 bases not matched to a gene; V was cut back by 0 bases and J by 1 base.

This clonotype was recorded many times. The rearrangement links TRBV11-2 to TRBJ2-2, with D perhaps matching TRBD1 (7 bases). With 5 bases removed from V and 3 bases from J, the gap between germline ends came to 19 bases. The germline V gene has CDR1 SGHAT and CDR2 FQNNGV. The CDR3 spans 17 residues. The DNA of the CDR3 is TGTGCCAGCAGCCCCAGGGACTCCCAGGGGGACACCGGGGAGCTGTTTTTT. This sequence encodes CASSPRDSQGDTGELFF.

This clonotype was seen repeatedly, ten times or more. V is TRBV5-1 and J is TRBJ2-1; 8 nucleotides match TRBD2. The germline CDR1 and CDR2 sequences are SGHRS and YFSETQ. The V segment lost 1 base and the J segment 0 bases; nucleotides outside the gene matches: 0. The CDR3 is 15 residues long. The CDR3 DNA sequence: TGCGCCAGCAGCTTGAGCGGGAGCTCCTACAATGAGCAGTTCTTC. Translating it yields CASSLSGSSYNEQFF.

The table lists this clonotype with many counts. This chain connects TRBV30 to TRBJ2-7; D is possibly TRBD2 (6 bases). The V gene's germline CDR1 is GTSNPN and CDR2 SVGIG (reference sequence). The CDR3 is 14 amino acids. V shed 0 bases and J shed 4 bases, with 13 bases lying between them. CDR3 residues: CAWSVTSSEYEQYF. DNA for the CDR3: TGTGCCTGGAGTGTGACTAGTAGTGAGTACGAGCAGTACTTC.

This chain links TRBV27 with TRBJ2-7; a weak D match, TRBD2 (5 bases). The ends were cut back, 8 bases at V and 1 base at J, with 15 bases in the middle. The CDR3 covers 14 residues. Germline V gene data show CDR1 as MNHEY and CDR2 as SMNVEV (reference sequence). The DNA for the CDR3 is TGTGCCAGCGGACCAGGACCGGGGTCCTACGAGCAGTACTTC. This gives the protein CASGPGPGSYEQYF.

This clonotype was seen more than once but under ten times. This could be a read error, since a much larger clone is one nucleotide away. The rearrangement uses TRBV12-3 or TRBV12-4 and TRBJ2-1; D might be TRBD1 (6 bases). V was clipped by 7 bases and J by 10 bases, with 20 bases between them. The CDR3 has 14 amino acids. The CDR3 coding sequence is TGTGCCAGCACCGACAGGCCGCAACTGTACGAGCAGTTCTTC. Its protein product is CASTDRPQLYEQFF.

CDR3 nucleotides: TGTGCCAGTAGTTACGTGTTAGGGCTAGCTTCCGATGAGCAGTTCTTC. This translates into CASSYVLGLASDEQFF. V and J are TRBV19 and TRBJ2-1; tentative D call: TRBD2 (5 bases). Trimming removed 5 bases from V and 8 bases from J, with 22 bases in between. Germline lookup yields CDR1 LNHDA and CDR2 SQIVND (reference sequence). CDR3 size: 16 residues.

The chain joins TRBV5-4 to TRBJ2-3, with D unresolved. The J call may not be correct, given that the DNA end is closer to TRBJ1-5. The CDR3 has 13 residues. Germline V gene lookup returns CDR1 SGHNT and CDR2 YYREEE (reference sequence). CDR3 DNA sequence: TGTGCCAGCAGCCCGCTAGCTACAGATACGCAGCATTTT. Residues: CASSPLATDTQHF.

This clonotype was seen many times. The V and J genes are TRBV30 and TRBJ2-5; D not resolved. The V and J ends lost 3 bases and 2 bases respectively, with 7 bases between them. CDR1 and CDR2 from the germline V gene are GTSNPN and SVGIG (reference sequence). CDR3 length equals 12 residues. This CDR3 is CAWRGTQETQYF. CDR3 nucleotide sequence: TGTGCCTGGAGGGGCACTCAAGAGACCCAGTACTTC.

The table lists this clonotype with a few counts. V usage is TRBV13 and J usage is TRBJ1-5, with TRBD1 identical over 7 bases. Germline loops: CDR1 PRHDT, CDR2 FYEKMQ (reference sequence). V was pared by 5 bases and J by 2 bases, with 12 bases of the junction left unmatched. This CDR3 comprises 17 residues. The CDR3 DNA sequence: TGTGCCAGCAGCCGAAGCGCGGCCGGGACAGGCAATCAGCCCCAGCATTTT. This codes for CASSRSAAGTGNQPQHF.

This clonotype appeared a few times. V gene TRBV7-2 combines with J gene TRBJ1-5, with D uncertain. Germline V lookup: CDR1 SGHTA, CDR2 FQGNSA. This CDR3 comprises 14 residues. The V gene lost 1 base and the J gene lost 4 bases, with 8 bases spanning the gap. CDR3 in DNA: TGTGCCAGCAGCTTAGGGTCCAAAAATCAGCCCCAGCATTTT. Amino acids: CASSLGSKNQPQHF.

The sample holds many counts of this clonotype. The chain couples TRBV10-3 to TRBJ1-1; 7 positions agree with TRBD1. Germline trimming cut 3 bases from V and 6 bases from J; bases unmatched to any gene: 10. This CDR3 is built from 15 residues. CDR1 and CDR2 from the germline V gene are ENHRY and SYGVKD. The CDR3 here is CAISDPGGYDSEAFF. The CDR3 DNA reads TGTGCCATCAGTGACCCAGGGGGTTATGACTCTGAAGCTTTCTTT.

This clonotype was detected ten times or more. The chain recombines TRBV20-1 with TRBJ2-7, with D tentatively TRBD2 (6 bases). The CDR3 extends over 13 amino acids. The V and J ends lost 3 bases and 0 bases respectively, with 9 bases between them. The germline V gene has CDR1 DFQATT and CDR2 SNEGSKA (reference sequence). The CDR3 reads CSASGRGSYEQYF. CDR3 nucleotide sequence: TGCAGTGCTAGCGGGAGAGGCTCCTACGAGCAGTACTTC.

This clonotype was detected many times. The chain has TRBV12-3 or TRBV12-4 and TRBJ2-5; D is perhaps TRBD2 (6 bases). Trimming cost V 2 bases and J 4 bases, with 14 bases left between them. This CDR3 region has 15 residues. In DNA form, the CDR3 reads TGTGCCAGCAGTTTAATGGCGGGGTTGGCAGAGACCCAGTACTTC. As protein: CASSLMAGLAETQYF.

The chain employs TRBV20-1 and TRBJ1-1; D unresolved. Germline loops: CDR1 DFQATT, CDR2 SNEGSKA (reference sequence). This CDR3 has 14 residues. V lost 5 bases and J 0 bases, leaving 13 bases between the germline ends. The CDR3, as DNA: TGCAGTGCTGGCTATGAGATCATGAACACTGAAGCTTTCTTT. The encoded protein is CSAGYEIMNTEAFF.

The genes are TRBV5-1 and TRBJ2-5; a possible D gene is TRBD2 (7 bases). Per the germline V gene, CDR1 is SGHRS and CDR2 is YFSETQ. The CDR3 is 16 amino acids. The V end lost 4 bases, the J end lost 2 bases, and 18 bases lay between the germline ends. Here the CDR3 reads CASSVGLGGGQETQYF. CDR3 DNA sequence: TGCGCCAGCAGCGTCGGACTAGGGGGAGGACAAGAGACCCAGTACTTC.

In its sample, this clonotype was seen many times. The rearrangement uses TRBV7-9 and TRBJ2-7, with 12 bases matching TRBD2. CDR1 and CDR2 from the germline V gene are SEHNR and FQNEAQ (reference sequence). The ends lost 1 base at V and 3 bases at J; junction bases unmatched: 4. CDR3 size: 16 residues. CDR3 amino acids: CASSLGPSGRVYEQYF. CDR3 nucleotides: TGTGCCAGCAGCTTAGGTCCTAGCGGGAGGGTCTACGAGCAGTACTTC.